Included here is one T cell receptor beta chain sequence, with context. The entry originates in a study of blood T cell repertoires in COVID-19. Overall study: Sources were T cells, B-cell-depleted T cells, or PBMCs; the material itself was cDNA or gDNA.

Repertoires were generated with immunoSEQ multiplex PCR, while TCRdb's copy carries only in-frame clones and drops some. The sample comprises roughly 240,000 clones, more than 85% of which are singletons, and around 3.6% rests with the top ten. This CDR3 has 17 residues. Germline V gives CDR1 SGDLS, CDR2 YYNGEE. Trimming at V came to 3 bases and at J to 3 bases, leaving 13 bases not matched to a gene. The material sequenced was peripheral blood. The sequence came from a man aged 18 to 35 with active or convalescent COVID-19. The V gene is TRBV9, the J gene TRBJ2-7; the match to TRBD1 covers 9 bases. The CDR3 spells CASSDGPGQGFGYEQYF. The CDR3 DNA reads TGTGCCAGCAGCGATGGGCCGGGACAGGGATTTGGCTACGAGCAGTACTTC.